Given below is one T cell receptor (beta chain) in context. The data originate from a study of blood T cell repertoires in COVID-19. Germline V gives CDR1 KGHDR, CDR2 SFDVKD. Trimming at V came to 7 bases and at J to 8 bases, leaving 8 bases not matched to a gene. This CDR3 has 16 residues. Generated by immunoSEQ multiplex PCR, the TCRdb table keeps only in-frame clones and is missing some. The repertoire consists of 350,000 to 450,000 clones, with more than 85% occurring once and the leading ten covering roughly 0.9%. This TCR derives from a woman in her thirties or forties who had been exposed to COVID-19. This sequence joins TRBV24-1 and TRBJ2-2; TRBD2 matches at 14 bases. The specimen sequenced was PBMCs or T cells enriched from blood (not recorded which). CDR3 residues: CATSRPGLAGVGELFF. The DNA for the CDR3 is TGTGCCACCAGCCGCCCGGGACTAGCGGGAGTGGGGGAGCTGTTTTTT.